This entry lists 3 T cell receptor beta chains sequenced from one sample in a study of T cell responses to AZD1222 COVID-19 vaccine. The table came from immunoSEQ multiplex PCR; TCRdb's copy has only in-frame clones and leaves some out. The table lists 150,000 to 180,000 clones, 80% to 90% of them singletons, with just under 7% in the top ten. The sample in question was peripheral blood, obtained after recovery from COVID-19. The origin of the receptors is an adult who had recovered from COVID-19.

This rearrangement joins TRBV4-1 to TRBJ2-1, with D tentatively TRBD2 (6 bases). V was trimmed by 0 bases and J by 9 bases, leaving 18 bases between them. CDR3 length equals 16 residues. In germline, CDR1 is MGHRA, CDR2 YSYEKL. In DNA, the CDR3 is TGCGCCAGCAGCCAAGATAGTGGGGGGATCCCTACTGAGCAGTTCTTC. It is translated as CASSQDSGGIPTEQFF.

J is TRBJ1-2 and V is TRBV21-1. TRBV21-1 has pseudogene status. The CDR3 is 13 residues long. CDR3 region: CASPGGYNYGYTF. The CDR3 DNA reads TGTGCCAGCCCCGGAGGGTATAACTATGGCTACACCTTC.

The V gene is TRBV5-8, the J gene TRBJ2-3, with D perhaps TRBD1 (6 bases). Germline V CDR1 and CDR2: SGHTS, YDEGEE. The CDR3 is made up of 16 amino acids. Trimming removed 4 bases from V and 0 bases from J, with 15 bases in between. CDR3 bases: TGTGCCAGCAGCGGTGGGGGCAGACCTAGCACAGATACGCAGTATTTT. Residues: CASSGGGRPSTDTQYF.